This T cell receptor (beta chain) comes out of a study of CD8 T cells in Susac syndrome. As for the study in general: Within the sequenced group of Susac syndrome patients, about 6 showed active disease and about 8 were in remission.

Sequencing of TCR beta was undertaken in CD8+ and CD4+ T cells derived from blood. RNA totalling 0.5 to 1 ug underwent reverse transcription with random hexamers. TCRdb analysed the immunoSEQ multiplex PCR reads with MiXCR anew, one entry per CDR3 protein. The sample records 100,000 or so distinct CDR3 sequences, about 93% being singletons. Germline CDR1 SNHLY, CDR2 FYNNEI. The CDR3 has 16 residues. V was trimmed by 3 bases and J by 1 base, leaving 13 bases between them. Sequenced sample: CD4+ T cells from PBMCs. The source is a human donor with Susac syndrome. This chain connects TRBV2 to TRBJ1-5; D is possibly TRBD1 (6 bases). CDR3 loop: CASSDRLGGSNQPQHF. CDR3 nucleotides: TGTGCCAGCAGTGATCGTCTCGGGGGCAGCAATCAGCCCCAGCATTTT.